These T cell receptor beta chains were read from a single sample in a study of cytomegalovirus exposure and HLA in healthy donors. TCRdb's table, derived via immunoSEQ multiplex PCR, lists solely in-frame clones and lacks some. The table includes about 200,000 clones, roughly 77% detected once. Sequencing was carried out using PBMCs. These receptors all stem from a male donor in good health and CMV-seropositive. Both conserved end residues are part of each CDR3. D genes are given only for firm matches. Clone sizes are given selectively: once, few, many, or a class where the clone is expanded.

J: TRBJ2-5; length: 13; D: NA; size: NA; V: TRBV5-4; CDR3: CASSFGGQETQYF; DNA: TGTGCCAGCAGCTTCGGGGGCCAAGAGACCCAGTACTTC
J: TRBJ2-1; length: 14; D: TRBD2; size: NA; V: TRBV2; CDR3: CASIGTSGGNEQFF; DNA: TGTGCCAGCATCGGGACTAGCGGGGGGAATGAGCAGTTCTTC
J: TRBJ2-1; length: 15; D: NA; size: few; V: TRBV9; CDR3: CASSVRWGLGNEQFF; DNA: TGTGCCAGCAGCGTCAGATGGGGGCTGGGCAATGAGCAGTTCTTC
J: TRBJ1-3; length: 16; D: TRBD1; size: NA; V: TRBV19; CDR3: CASSTRQGGSGNTIYF; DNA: TGTGCCAGTAGTACACGACAGGGAGGTTCTGGAAACACCATATATTTT
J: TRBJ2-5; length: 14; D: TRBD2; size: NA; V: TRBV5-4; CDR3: CASSFPGRGETQYF; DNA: TGTGCCAGCAGCTTCCCCGGGCGGGGGGAGACCCAGTACTTC
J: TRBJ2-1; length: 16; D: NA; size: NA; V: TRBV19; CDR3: CASSIRMREVRNEQFF; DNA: TGTGCCAGTAGTATACGGATGAGGGAAGTTCGGAATGAGCAGTTCTTC
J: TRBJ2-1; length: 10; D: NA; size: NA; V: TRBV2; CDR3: CASRRREQFF; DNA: TGTGCCAGCAGGCGGAGAGAGCAGTTCTTC
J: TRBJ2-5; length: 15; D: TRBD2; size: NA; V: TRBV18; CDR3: CASSPGASGGETQYF; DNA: TGTGCCAGCTCACCGGGGGCTAGCGGGGGAGAGACCCAGTACTTC
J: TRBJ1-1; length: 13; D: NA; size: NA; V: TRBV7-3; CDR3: CASRTTGNTEAFF; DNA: TGTGCCAGCAGGACGACAGGGAACACTGAAGCTTTCTTT
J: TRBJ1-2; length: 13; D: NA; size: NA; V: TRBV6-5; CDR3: CASSYRRASGYTF; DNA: TGTGCCAGCAGTTACCGGAGGGCTTCTGGCTACACCTTC
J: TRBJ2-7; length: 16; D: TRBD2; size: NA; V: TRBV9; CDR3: CASSGQGSGGANEQYF; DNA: TGTGCCAGCAGCGGGCAGGGCAGCGGGGGGGCGAACGAGCAGTACTTC
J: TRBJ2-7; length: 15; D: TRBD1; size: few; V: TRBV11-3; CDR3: CASSPRGGNSYEQYF; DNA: TGTGCCAGCAGCCCCCGAGGGGGCAACTCCTACGAGCAGTACTTC
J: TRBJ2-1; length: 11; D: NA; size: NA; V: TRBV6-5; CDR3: CASSYSHEQFF; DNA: TGTGCCAGCAGTTACAGCCATGAGCAGTTCTTC
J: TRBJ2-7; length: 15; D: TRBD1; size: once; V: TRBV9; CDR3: CASSVNPTGTYEQYF; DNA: TGTGCCAGCAGCGTAAACCCGACAGGGACCTACGAGCAGTACTTC
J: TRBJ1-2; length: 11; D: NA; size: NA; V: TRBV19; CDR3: CASLDRYGYTF; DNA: TGTGCCAGCTTAGACAGATATGGCTACACCTTC
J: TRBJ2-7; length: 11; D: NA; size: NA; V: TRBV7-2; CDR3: CASSPAYEQYF; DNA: TGTGCCAGCAGCCCCGCCTACGAGCAGTACTTC
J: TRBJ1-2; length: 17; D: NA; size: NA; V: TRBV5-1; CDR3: CASSLAVPVGENYGYTF; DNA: TGCGCCAGCAGCTTGGCAGTCCCAGTAGGGGAAAACTATGGCTACACCTTC
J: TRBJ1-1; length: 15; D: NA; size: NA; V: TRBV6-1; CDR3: CASSDPGHGQTEAFF; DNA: TGTGCCAGCAGTGATCCTGGACACGGGCAAACTGAAGCTTTCTTT
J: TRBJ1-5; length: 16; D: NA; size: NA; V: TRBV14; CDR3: CASSQASLYSNQPQHF; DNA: TGTGCCAGCAGCCAAGCATCCCTCTATAGCAATCAGCCCCAGCATTTT
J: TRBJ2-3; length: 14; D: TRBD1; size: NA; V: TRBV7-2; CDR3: CASSRRQGADTQYF; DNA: TGTGCCAGCAGCCGAAGACAGGGCGCAGATACGCAGTATTTT
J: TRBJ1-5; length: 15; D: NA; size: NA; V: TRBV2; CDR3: CASSEGQQVNQPQHF; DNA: TGTGCCAGCAGTGAGGGGCAGCAAGTCAATCAGCCCCAGCATTTT
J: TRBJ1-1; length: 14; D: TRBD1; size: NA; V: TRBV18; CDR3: CASSPGQGSTEAFF; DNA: TGTGCCAGCTCACCCGGACAGGGGAGCACTGAAGCTTTCTTT
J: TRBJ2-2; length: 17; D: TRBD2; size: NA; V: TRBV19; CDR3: CASSIRLAGGQDGELFF; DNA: TGTGCCAGTAGTATCCGACTAGCGGGGGGTCAAGACGGGGAGCTGTTTTTT
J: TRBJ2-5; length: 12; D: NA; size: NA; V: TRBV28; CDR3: CASSLLRETQYF; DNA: TGTGCCAGCAGTCTTCTACGTGAGACCCAGTACTTC
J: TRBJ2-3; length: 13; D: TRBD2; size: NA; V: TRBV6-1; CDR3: CASTSGVADTQYF; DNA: TGTGCCAGCACTAGCGGTGTCGCAGATACGCAGTATTTT
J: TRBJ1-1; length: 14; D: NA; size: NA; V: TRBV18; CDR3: CASSPPSLNTEAFF; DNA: TGTGCCAGCTCACCACCAAGCCTGAACACTGAAGCTTTCTTT
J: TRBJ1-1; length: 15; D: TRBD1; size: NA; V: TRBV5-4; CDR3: CASSPSGQRNTEAFF; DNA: TGTGCCAGCAGTCCGTCGGGACAGAGGAACACTGAAGCTTTCTTT
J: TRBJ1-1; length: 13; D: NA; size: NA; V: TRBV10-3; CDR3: CAISVSQYREAFF; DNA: TGTGCCATCAGTGTTTCGCAGTACAGAGAAGCTTTCTTT
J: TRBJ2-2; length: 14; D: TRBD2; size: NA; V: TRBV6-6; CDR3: CAITSGGRAGELFF; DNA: TGTGCCATCACGTCGGGGGGAAGGGCCGGGGAGCTGTTTTTT
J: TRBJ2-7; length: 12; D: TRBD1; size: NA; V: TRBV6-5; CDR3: CASSSGTAEQYF; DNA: TGTGCCAGCAGCTCCGGGACAGCGGAGCAGTACTTC
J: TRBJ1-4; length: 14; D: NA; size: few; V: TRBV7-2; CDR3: CASSLFSRNEKLFF; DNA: TGTGCCAGCAGCTTATTCTCTCGGAATGAAAAACTGTTTTTT
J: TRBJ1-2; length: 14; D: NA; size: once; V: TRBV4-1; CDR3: CASSQVVQTYGYTF; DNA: TGCGCCAGCAGCCAAGTTGTACAGACCTATGGCTACACCTTC
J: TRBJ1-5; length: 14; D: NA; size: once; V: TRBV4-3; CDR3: CASSQGRGNQPQHF; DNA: TGCGCCAGCAGCCAGGGGCGAGGCAATCAGCCCCAGCATTTT
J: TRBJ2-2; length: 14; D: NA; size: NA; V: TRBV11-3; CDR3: CASSLGSRTGELFF; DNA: TGTGCCAGCAGCTTAGGATCCCGGACCGGGGAGCTGTTTTTT
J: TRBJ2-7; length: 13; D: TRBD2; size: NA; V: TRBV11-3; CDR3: CASSSGRGDEQYF; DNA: TGTGCCAGCAGCTCCGGTCGGGGGGACGAGCAGTACTTC
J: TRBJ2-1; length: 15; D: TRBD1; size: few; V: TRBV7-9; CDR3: CASTPGTGVYNEQFF; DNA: TGTGCCAGCACCCCAGGGACAGGAGTTTACAATGAGCAGTTCTTC
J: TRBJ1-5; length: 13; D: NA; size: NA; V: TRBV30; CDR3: CAWSPQGTQPQHF; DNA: TGTGCCTGGAGTCCCCAGGGGACCCAGCCCCAGCATTTT
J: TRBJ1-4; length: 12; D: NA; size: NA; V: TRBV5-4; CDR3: CASSLSSEKLFF; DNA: TGTGCCAGCAGCTTGTCGAGTGAAAAACTGTTTTTT
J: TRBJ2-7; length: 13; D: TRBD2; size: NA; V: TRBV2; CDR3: CASSTLAGSEQYF; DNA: TGTGCCAGCAGTACTCTAGCGGGAAGCGAGCAGTACTTC
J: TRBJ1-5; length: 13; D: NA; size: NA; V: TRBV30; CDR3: CAWNRQGNQPQHF; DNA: TGTGCCTGGAATCGGCAGGGCAATCAGCCCCAGCATTTT
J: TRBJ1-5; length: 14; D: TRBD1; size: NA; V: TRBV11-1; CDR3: CASSKGTGDQPQHF; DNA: TGTGCCAGCAGCAAAGGGACAGGGGATCAGCCCCAGCATTTT
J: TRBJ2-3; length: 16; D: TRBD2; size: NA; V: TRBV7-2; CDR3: CASSRHSGGYTDTQYF; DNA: TGTGCCAGCAGCCGACATAGCGGGGGCTACACAGATACGCAGTATTTT
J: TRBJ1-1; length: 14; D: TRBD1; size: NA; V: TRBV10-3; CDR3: CAISGGQANTEAFF; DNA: TGTGCCATCAGTGGAGGACAGGCGAACACTGAAGCTTTCTTT
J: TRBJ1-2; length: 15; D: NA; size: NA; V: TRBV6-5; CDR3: CASSYSMQGRYGYTF; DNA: TGTGCCAGCAGTTACTCGATGCAGGGTAGATATGGCTACACCTTC
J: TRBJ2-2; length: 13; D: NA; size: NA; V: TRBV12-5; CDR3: CASRGVGTGELFF; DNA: TGTGCTAGCAGGGGGGTCGGCACCGGGGAGCTGTTTTTT
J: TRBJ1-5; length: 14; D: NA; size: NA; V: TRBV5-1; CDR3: CASSLAGGNQPQHF; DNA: TGCGCCAGCAGCTTGGCCGGGGGCAATCAGCCCCAGCATTTT
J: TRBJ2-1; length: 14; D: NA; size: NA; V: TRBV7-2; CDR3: CASSLAVFYNEQFF; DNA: TGTGCCAGCAGCTTGGCAGTCTTCTACAATGAGCAGTTCTTC
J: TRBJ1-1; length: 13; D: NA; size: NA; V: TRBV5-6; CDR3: CASSFGQGTEAFF; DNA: TGTGCCAGCAGCTTCGGCCAGGGGACTGAAGCTTTCTTT
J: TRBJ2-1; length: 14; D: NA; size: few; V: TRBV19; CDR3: CASSIAPGSNEQFF; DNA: TGTGCCAGTAGTATAGCCCCTGGTAGCAATGAGCAGTTCTTC
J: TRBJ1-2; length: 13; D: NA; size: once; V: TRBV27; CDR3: CASSSNRNYGYTF; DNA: TGTGCCAGCAGTTCGAACAGGAACTATGGCTACACCTTC
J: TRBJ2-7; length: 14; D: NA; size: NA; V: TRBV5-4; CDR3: CASSLAGSGDEQYF; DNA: TGTGCCAGCAGCTTGGCCGGGAGTGGTGACGAGCAGTACTTC
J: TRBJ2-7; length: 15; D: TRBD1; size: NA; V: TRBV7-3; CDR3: CASSSGTGGSREQYF; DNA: TGTGCCAGCAGCTCCGGGACAGGGGGATCGAGGGAGCAGTACTTC
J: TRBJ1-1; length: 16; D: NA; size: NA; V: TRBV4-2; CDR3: CASSQVSGTLNTEAFF; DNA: TGTGCCAGCAGCCAAGTGTCCGGGACACTAAACACTGAAGCTTTCTTT
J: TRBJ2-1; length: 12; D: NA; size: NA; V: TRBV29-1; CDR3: CSVGAGYNEQFF; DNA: TGCAGCGTTGGGGCTGGTTACAATGAGCAGTTCTTC
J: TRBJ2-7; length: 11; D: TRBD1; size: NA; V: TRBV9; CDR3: CATPPDRGLKF; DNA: TGTGCCACCCCCCCGGACAGGGGCCTTAAGTTC